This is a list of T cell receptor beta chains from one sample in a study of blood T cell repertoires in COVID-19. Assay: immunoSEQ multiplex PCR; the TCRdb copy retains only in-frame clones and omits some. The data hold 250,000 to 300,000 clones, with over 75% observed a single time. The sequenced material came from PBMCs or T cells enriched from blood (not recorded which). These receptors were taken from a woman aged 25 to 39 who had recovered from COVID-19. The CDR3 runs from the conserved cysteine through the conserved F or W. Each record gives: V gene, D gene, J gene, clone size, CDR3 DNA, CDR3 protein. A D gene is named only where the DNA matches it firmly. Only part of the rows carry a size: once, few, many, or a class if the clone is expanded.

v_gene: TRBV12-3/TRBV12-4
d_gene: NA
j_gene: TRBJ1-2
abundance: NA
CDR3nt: TGTGCCAGCAGTTTATTCGGCTCGGGAGGCTACACCTTC
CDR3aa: CASSLFGSGGYTF

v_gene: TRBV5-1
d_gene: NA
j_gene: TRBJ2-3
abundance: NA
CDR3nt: TGCGCCACTATACTGTCTAGCACAGATACGCAGTATTTT
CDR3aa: CATILSSTDTQYF

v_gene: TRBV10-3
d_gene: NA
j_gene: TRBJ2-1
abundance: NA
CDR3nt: TGTGCCATCAGTGAGTCCACTGTAAGGGAGAGCTCCTACAATGAGCAGTTCTTC
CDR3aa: CAISESTVRESSYNEQFF

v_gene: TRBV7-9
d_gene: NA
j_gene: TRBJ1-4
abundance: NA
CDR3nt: TGTGCCAGCAGCTTACAGGGGCTGACGGCAACTAATGAAAAACTGTTTTTT
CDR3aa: CASSLQGLTATNEKLFF

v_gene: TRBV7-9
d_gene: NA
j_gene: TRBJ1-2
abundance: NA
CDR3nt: TGTGCCAGCAGCCAGACAGCGATTGGTGGCTACACCTTC
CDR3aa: CASSQTAIGGYTF

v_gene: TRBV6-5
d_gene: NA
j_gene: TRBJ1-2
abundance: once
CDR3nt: TGTGCCAGCAGGGGGGTGGAGGGGATGGGCGGCTACACCTTC
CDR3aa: CASRGVEGMGGYTF

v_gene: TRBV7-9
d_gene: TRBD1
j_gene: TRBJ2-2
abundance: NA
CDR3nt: TGTGCCAGCAGAACAACAGGGGCCACCGGGGAGCTGTTTTTT
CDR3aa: CASRTTGATGELFF

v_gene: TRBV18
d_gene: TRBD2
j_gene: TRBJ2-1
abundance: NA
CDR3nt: TGTGCCAGCTCACCACCGAGCGGGATCTACAATGAGCAGTTCTTC
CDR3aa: CASSPPSGIYNEQFF

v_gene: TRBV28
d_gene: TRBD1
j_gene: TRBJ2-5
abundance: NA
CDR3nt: TGTGCCAGCACTCCAATCCGGGACAGACAAGAGACCCAGTACTTC
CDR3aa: CASTPIRDRQETQYF

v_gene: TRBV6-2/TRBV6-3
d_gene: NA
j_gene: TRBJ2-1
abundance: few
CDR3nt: TGTGCCAGCAGTTACGCAGACAGCGCCCTGCCCTTCTTC
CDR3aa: CASSYADSALPFF

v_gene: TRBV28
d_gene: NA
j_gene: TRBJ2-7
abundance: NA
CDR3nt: TGTGCCAGCAGTTTCCGGGAAAACCCCACCTACGAGCAGTACTTC
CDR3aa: CASSFRENPTYEQYF

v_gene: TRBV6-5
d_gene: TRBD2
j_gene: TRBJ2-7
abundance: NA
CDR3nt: TGTGCCAGCAGACCGGACTTAGCGGGGGGGCGGGAGTACTTC
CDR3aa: CASRPDLAGGREYF

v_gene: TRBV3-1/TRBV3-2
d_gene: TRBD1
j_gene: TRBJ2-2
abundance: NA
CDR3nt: TGTGCCAGCAGCCAGGGGACAGGGGGGAACACCGGGGAGCTGTTTTTT
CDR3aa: CASSQGTGGNTGELFF

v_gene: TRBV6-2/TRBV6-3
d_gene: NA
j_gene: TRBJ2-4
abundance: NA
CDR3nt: TGTGCCAGCAGTTACAACCCGGTTGAGCAGGGAGCCAAAAACATTCAGTACTTC
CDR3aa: CASSYNPVEQGAKNIQYF

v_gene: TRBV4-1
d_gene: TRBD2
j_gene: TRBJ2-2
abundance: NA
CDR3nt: TGCGCCAGCAGATTTCGGGCCGGGGCTAGCGGGGGGGAGAACACCGGGGAGCTGTTTTTT
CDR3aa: CASRFRAGASGGENTGELFF

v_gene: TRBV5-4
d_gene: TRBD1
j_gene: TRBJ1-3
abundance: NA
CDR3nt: TGTGCCAGCAGCTCTCGAGAGAGGGGGCCTGGAAACACCATATATTTT
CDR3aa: CASSSRERGPGNTIYF

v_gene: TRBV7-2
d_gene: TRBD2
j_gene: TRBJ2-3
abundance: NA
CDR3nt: TGTGCCAGCAGCATACAGCGGGGGCGAGATACGCAGTATTTT
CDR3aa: CASSIQRGRDTQYF

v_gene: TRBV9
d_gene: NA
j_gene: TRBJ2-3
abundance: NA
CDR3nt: TGTGCCAGCAGCGTAGTCTCAGATACGCAGTATTTT
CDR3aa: CASSVVSDTQYF

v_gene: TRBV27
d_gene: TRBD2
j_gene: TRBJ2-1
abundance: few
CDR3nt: TGTGCCAGCAGTTTCTTCGGACTAGCGGGAGCTGCGTCCTCCTACAATGAGCAGTTCTTC
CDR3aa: CASSFFGLAGAASSYNEQFF

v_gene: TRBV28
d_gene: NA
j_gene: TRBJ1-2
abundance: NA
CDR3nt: TGTGCCAGCAGGTTAGGTGTCCAGGATGGCTACACCTTC
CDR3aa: CASRLGVQDGYTF